The 9 T cell receptor beta chains given below trace back to one sample, sequenced in a study of preoperative IRX-2 immunotherapy in early breast cancer (dated by TCRdb to about 2019). The receptor library was made with the immunoSEQ multiplex PCR assay. In TCRdb, the immuneACCESS table is reduced to in-frame sequences with V and J assigned. These tables do not hold every clone; where another copy was compared, an unresolved V gene accounts for under half, and the others remain unexplained. The sample profile shows roughly 30,000 clones; over 75% of them were found once. The ten largest make up about 3.3% of the sample. The intended sense of this specimen's treatment or condition label: preoperative locoregional IRX-2 cytokine immunotherapy. Sample collection was performed from a patient treated with IRX-2 immunotherapy. These receptors all come from a human donor with breast cancer.

The V gene is TRBV11-3, the J gene TRBJ2-3, with a tentative D call TRBD2 (6 bases). Per the germline V gene, CDR1 is SGHNT and CDR2 is YENEEA. Trimming shortened V by 5 bases and J by 4 bases, and 13 bases separated the two germline ends. There are 14 residues in the CDR3. The CDR3 here is CASSPLGLSDTQYF. The CDR3 nucleotides read TGTGCCAGCAGCCCCCTCGGACTATCAGATACGCAGTATTTT. Filled out from reference TRBV11-3 and TRBJ2-3, the complete variable domain reads EAGVVQSPRYKIIEKKQPVAFWCNPISGHNTLYWYLQNLGQGPELLIRYENEEAVDDSQLPKDRFSAERLKGVDSTLKIQPAELGDSAVYLCASSPLGLSDTQYFGPGTRLTVL.

This clone was observed a handful of times. The chain couples TRBV6-8 to TRBJ2-7; D assignment may be TRBD1 or TRBD2 (5 bases each). V lost 2 bases to trimming and J lost 3 bases, with 11 bases between them. The CDR3 is made up of 14 amino acids. The germline gives CDR1 MNHGY, CDR2 SAAAGT. CDR3 bases: TGTGCCAGCAGTTACGGAGGACAACTCTACGAGCAGTACTTC. As protein: CASSYGGQLYEQYF.

The chain carries TRBV11-3 and TRBJ1-6; tentatively, D is TRBD1 (6 bases). The CDR3 totals 15 residues. From germline, CDR1 is SGHNT and CDR2 YENEEA. The V and J ends lost 2 bases and 10 bases respectively, with 15 bases between them. The CDR3 bases are TGTGCCAGCAGCTTAAGTCCGGGGGCAAAATCACCCCTCCACTTT. The encoded protein is CASSLSPGAKSPLHF.

V and J are TRBV5-1 and TRBJ1-2, with TRBD1 matching 8 bases. This CDR3 has 14 amino acids. The germline V gene encodes CDR1 SGHRS and CDR2 YFSETQ. Trimming removed 0 bases from V and 6 bases from J; junction bases left unmatched: 4. The CDR3 nucleotides are TGCGCCAGCAGCTTGGGGACAGGGAGGGATGGCTACACCTTC. It codes for CASSLGTGRDGYTF.

V and J are TRBV7-6 and TRBJ2-1, with 13 bases aligning to TRBD2. The CDR3 consists of 17 residues. V gave up 1 base and J gave up 3 bases; unmatched junction bases: 3. Per the germline V gene, CDR1 is SGHVS and CDR2 is FNYEAQ. The CDR3 coding sequence is TGTGCCAGCAGCTTAGGACTAGCGGGGGGACGCTACAATGAGCAGTTCTTC. Protein sequence: CASSLGLAGGRYNEQFF.

The J gene is TRBJ1-5, the V gene TRBV6-8; D may be TRBD1 (5 bases). Trimming pared 6 bases from V and 4 bases from J, leaving 10 bases between. CDR3 length: 13 residues. Looked up from germline, CDR1 is MNHGY and CDR2 is SAAAGT. The chain's CDR3 is CASSRDGNQPQHF. Written as DNA, the CDR3 is TGTGCCAGCAGCCGGGACGGTAATCAGCCCCAGCATTTT.

The rearrangement uses TRBV11-3 and TRBJ2-2, with 11 bases aligning to TRBD2. CDR3 size: 15 residues. Germline V gene lookup returns CDR1 SGHNT and CDR2 YENEEA. J gave up 4 bases and V 5 bases, and 3 bases lay outside the gene matches. This CDR3 reads CASSQLAGVTGELFF. In nucleotides, the CDR3 is TGTGCCAGCAGCCAACTAGCGGGGGTCACCGGGGAGCTGTTTTTT.

This clone showed up just a few times. One junction end does not reproduce the germline sequence, and a read error may be involved. The rearrangement links TRBV6-8 to TRBJ2-3; the match to TRBD2 covers 10 bases. The CDR3 totals 16 residues. CDR1 is MNHGY, CDR2 SAAAGT, per germline. CDR3 sequence reads: CAISGTSGGAPGTQYF. The CDR3, as DNA: TGTGCCATCAGTGGAACCAGCGGGGGGGCTCCCGGTACGCAGTATTTT.

The rearrangement links TRBV5-1 to TRBJ2-3; TRBD2 might be the D (6 bases). The V and J ends lost 4 bases and 10 bases respectively, with 22 bases between them. The germline gives CDR1 SGHRS, CDR2 YFSETQ. The CDR3 extends over 15 amino acids. CDR3 in DNA: TGCGCCAGCAGCCCAGGGACGGGAGACCGTCCTCCGCAGTATTTT. Its protein is CASSPGTGDRPPQYF.